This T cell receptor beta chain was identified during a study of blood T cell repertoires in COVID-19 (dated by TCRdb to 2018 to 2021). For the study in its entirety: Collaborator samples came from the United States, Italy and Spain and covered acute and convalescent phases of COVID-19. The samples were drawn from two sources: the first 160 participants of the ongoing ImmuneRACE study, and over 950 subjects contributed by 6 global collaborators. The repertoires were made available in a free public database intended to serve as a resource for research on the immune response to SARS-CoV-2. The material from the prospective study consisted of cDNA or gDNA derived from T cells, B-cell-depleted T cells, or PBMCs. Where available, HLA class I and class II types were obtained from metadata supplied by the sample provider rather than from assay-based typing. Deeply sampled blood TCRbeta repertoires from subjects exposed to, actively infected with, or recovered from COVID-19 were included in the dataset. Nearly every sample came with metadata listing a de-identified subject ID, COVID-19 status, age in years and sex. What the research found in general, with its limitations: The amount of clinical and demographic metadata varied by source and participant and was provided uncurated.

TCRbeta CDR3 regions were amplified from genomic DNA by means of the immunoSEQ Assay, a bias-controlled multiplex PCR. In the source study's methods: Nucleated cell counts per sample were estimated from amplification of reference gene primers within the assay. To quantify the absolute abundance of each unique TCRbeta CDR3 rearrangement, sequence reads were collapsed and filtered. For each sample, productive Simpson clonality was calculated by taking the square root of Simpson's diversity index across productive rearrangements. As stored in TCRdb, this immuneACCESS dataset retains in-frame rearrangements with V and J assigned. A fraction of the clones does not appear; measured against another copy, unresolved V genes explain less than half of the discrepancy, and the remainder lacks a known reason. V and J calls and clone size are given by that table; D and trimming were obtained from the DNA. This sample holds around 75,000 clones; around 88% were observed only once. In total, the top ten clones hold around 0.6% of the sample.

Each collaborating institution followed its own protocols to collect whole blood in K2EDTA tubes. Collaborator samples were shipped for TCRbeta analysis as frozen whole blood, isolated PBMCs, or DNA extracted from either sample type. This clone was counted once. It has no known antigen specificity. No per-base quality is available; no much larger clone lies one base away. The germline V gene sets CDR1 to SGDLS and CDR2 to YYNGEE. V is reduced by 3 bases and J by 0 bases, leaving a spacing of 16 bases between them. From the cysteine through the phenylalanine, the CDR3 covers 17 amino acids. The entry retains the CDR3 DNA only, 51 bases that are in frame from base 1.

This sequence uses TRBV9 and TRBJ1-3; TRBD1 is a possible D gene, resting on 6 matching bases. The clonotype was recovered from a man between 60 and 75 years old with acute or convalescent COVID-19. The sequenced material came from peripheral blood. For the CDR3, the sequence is CASSAGQGPFSGNTIYF. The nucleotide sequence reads TGTGCCAGCAGCGCCGGCCAGGGGCCTTTCTCTGGAAACACCATATATTTT.